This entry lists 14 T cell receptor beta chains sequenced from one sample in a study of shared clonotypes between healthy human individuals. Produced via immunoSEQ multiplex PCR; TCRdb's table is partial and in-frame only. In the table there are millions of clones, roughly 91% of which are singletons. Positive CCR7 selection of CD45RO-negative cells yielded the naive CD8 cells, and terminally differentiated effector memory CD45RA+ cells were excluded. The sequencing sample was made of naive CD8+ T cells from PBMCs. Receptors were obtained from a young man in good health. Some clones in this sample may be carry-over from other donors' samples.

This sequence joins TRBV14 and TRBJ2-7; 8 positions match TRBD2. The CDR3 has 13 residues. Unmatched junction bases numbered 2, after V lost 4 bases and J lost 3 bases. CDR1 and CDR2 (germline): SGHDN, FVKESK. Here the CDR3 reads CASSLRGGYEQYF. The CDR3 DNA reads TGTGCCAGCAGCCTCCGGGGGGGCTACGAGCAGTACTTC.

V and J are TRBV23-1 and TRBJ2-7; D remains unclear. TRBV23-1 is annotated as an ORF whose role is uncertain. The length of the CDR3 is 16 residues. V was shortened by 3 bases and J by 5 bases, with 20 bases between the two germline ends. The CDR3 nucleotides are TGCGCCAGCAGTCACCCCTGGAAACGGCACATCGACGAGCAGTACTTC. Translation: CASSHPWKRHIDEQYF.

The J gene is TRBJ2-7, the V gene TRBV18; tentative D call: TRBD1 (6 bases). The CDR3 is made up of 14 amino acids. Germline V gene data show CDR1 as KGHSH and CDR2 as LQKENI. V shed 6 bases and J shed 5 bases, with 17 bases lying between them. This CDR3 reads CASSPGNRVHEQYF. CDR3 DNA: TGTGCCAGCTCCCCAGGTAACAGGGTCCACGAGCAGTACTTC.

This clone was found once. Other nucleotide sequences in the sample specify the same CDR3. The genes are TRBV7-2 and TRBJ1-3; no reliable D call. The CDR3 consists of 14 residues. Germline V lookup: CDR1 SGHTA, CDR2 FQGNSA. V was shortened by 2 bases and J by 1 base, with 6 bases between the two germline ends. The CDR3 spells CASSLRGSGNTIYF. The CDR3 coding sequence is TGTGCCAGCAGCTTACGAGGATCTGGAAACACCATATATTTT.

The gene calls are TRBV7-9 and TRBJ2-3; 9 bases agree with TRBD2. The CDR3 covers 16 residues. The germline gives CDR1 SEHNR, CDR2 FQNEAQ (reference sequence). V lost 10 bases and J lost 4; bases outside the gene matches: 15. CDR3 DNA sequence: TGTGCCACCGACTATCCCACTAGCGGGCCCGCAGATACGCAGTATTTT. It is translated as CATDYPTSGPADTQYF.

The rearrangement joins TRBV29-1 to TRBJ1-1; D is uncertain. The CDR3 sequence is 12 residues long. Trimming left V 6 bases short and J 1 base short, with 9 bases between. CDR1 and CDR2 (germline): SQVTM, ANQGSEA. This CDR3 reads CSVPLPNTEAFF. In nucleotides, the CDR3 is TGCAGCGTGCCCCTCCCGAACACTGAAGCTTTCTTT.

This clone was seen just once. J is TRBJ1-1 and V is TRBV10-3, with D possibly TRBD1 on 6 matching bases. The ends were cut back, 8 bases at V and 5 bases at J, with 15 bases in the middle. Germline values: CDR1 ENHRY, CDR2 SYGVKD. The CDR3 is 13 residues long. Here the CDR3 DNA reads TGTGCCATCTCCCTACAGGGCCGTACTGAAGCTTTCTTT. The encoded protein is CAISLQGRTEAFF.

DNA of the CDR3: TGTGCCAGCTCACCACGTATACAGGGGCGGGAGTATGGCTACACCTTC. It specifies CASSPRIQGREYGYTF. J is TRBJ1-2 and V is TRBV18, with 7 bases fitting TRBD1. Germline CDR1 and CDR2: KGHSH and LQKENI. The length of the CDR3 is 16 residues. The V and J ends lost 1 base and 5 bases, in that order; junction bases with no gene match: 10.

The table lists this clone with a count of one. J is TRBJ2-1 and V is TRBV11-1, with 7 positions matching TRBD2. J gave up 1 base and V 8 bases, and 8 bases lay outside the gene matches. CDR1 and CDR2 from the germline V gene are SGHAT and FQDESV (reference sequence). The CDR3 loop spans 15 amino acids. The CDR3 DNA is TGTGCCAGCTTAAGCCCCGGGGGGTCCTACAATGAGCAGTTCTTC. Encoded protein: CASLSPGGSYNEQFF.

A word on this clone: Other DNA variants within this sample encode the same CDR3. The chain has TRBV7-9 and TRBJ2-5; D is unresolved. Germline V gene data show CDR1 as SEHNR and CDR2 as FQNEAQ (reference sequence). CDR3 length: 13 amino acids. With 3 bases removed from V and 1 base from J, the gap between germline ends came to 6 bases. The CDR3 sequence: CASSFPSQETQYF. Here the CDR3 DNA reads TGTGCCAGCAGCTTCCCCAGCCAAGAGACCCAGTACTTC.

The CDR3 DNA sequence: TGTGCCAGCAGCCCCGCGGGAGGGTACAATGAGCAGTTCTTC. This gives the protein CASSPAGGYNEQFF. J is TRBJ2-1 and V is TRBV5-6; the match to TRBD2 covers 9 bases. J gave up 4 bases and V 4 bases, and 3 bases lay outside the gene matches. The length of the CDR3 is 14 residues. CDR1 and CDR2 from the germline V gene are SGHDT and YYEEEE.

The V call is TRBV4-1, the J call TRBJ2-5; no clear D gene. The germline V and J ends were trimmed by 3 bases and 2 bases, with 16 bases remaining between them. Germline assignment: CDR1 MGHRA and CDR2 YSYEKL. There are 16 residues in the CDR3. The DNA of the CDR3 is TGCGCCAGCAGCCACGAACCAGGAGTGGGTCAAGAGACCCAGTACTTC. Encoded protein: CASSHEPGVGQETQYF.

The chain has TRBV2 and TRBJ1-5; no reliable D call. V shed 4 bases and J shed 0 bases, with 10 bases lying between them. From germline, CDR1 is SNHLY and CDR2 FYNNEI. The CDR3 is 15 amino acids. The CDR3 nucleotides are TGTGCCAGCAGTGTGTTGAAAGTTAGCAATCAGCCCCAGCATTTT. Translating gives CASSVLKVSNQPQHF.

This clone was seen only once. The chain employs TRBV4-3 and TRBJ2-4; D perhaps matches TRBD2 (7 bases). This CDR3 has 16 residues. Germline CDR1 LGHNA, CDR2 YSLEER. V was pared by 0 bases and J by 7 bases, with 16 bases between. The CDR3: CASSQDWSQGGNIQYF. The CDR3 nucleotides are TGCGCCAGCAGCCAAGATTGGTCACAGGGAGGGAACATTCAGTACTTC.